One and the same sample provided the 17 T cell receptor beta chains below, sequenced in a study of blood T cell repertoires in COVID-19. Profiled with immunoSEQ multiplex PCR; TCRdb holds only in-frame clones, not every one. The sample contains about 70,000 clones, over 80% of which appear only once. The sequencing input was peripheral blood. Receptors were obtained from a man over 45 with active COVID-19.

V usage is TRBV4-3 and J usage is TRBJ2-2; the match to TRBD2 covers 7 bases. V lost 4 bases, J lost 0 bases, and 5 bases stayed unmatched. The length of the CDR3 is 16 residues. Germline values: CDR1 LGHNA, CDR2 YSLEER. CDR3 nucleotide sequence: TGCGCCAGCAGCCTTAGCGGGTCCGCGAACACCGGGGAGCTGTTTTTT. Its protein is CASSLSGSANTGELFF.

The chain carries TRBV7-8 and TRBJ2-7; TRBD2 is a possible D gene (6 bases). Germline CDR1 SGHVS, CDR2 FQNEAQ. Deletions cut 3 bases from V and 1 base from J, with 13 bases between. The CDR3 has 15 amino acids. CDR3 DNA sequence: TGTGCCAGCAGCTTCGGTAGTAGCGGATCCTACGAGCAGTACTTC. Translated: CASSFGSSGSYEQYF.

The chain joins TRBV4-3 to TRBJ1-2; TRBD1 agrees at 8 bases. Germline CDR1 LGHNA, CDR2 YSLEER. V lost 4 bases and J lost 7; bases outside the gene matches: 8. This CDR3 is built from 14 residues. The CDR3 DNA is TGCGCCAGCAGCCCGTCCGGGACAGGTACTGGCTACACCTTC. Amino acid sequence: CASSPSGTGTGYTF.

The genes are TRBV7-2 and TRBJ2-3; 9 positions agree with TRBD1. CDR1 and CDR2 (germline): SGHTA, FQGNSA. Trimming cost V 6 bases and J 4 bases; bases outside gene matches: 5. The CDR3 contains 14 residues. CDR3 sequence: CASRHTGGADTQYF. CDR3 bases: TGTGCCAGCAGACATACAGGGGGCGCAGATACGCAGTATTTT.

This chain connects TRBV9 to TRBJ2-3; TRBD1 matches 8 bases. Trimming cost V 4 bases and J 6 bases; bases outside gene matches: 4. This CDR3 is 13 amino acids long. Per the germline V gene, CDR1 is SGDLS and CDR2 is YYNGEE. As DNA, the CDR3 is TGTGCCAGCAGCAGACAGGGGTCGGATACGCAGTATTTT. As protein: CASSRQGSDTQYF.

This chain connects TRBV2 to TRBJ2-7; 9 bases map to TRBD2. J lost 2 bases, V lost 3 bases, and 2 bases had no gene match. CDR1 is SNHLY and CDR2 is FYNNEI in the germline V gene. The CDR3 totals 14 residues. The CDR3, as DNA: TGTGCCAGCAGTGAGGCTAGCGGGACCTACGAGCAGTACTTC. Amino acid sequence: CASSEASGTYEQYF. Filled out from reference TRBV2 and TRBJ2-7, the complete variable domain reads EPEVTQTPSHQVTQMGQEVILRCVPISNHLYFYWYRQILGQKVEFLVSFYNNEISEKSEIFDDQFSVERPDGSNFTLKIRSTKLEDSAMYFCASSEASGTYEQYFGPGTRLTVT.

The chain has TRBV4-1 and TRBJ2-7; D remains ambiguous. Germline loops: CDR1 MGHRA, CDR2 YSYEKL. The CDR3 contains 15 residues. V lost 0 bases and J lost 2, with 11 bases in between. This CDR3 reads CASSQESSRTYEQYF. The DNA for the CDR3 is TGCGCCAGCAGCCAAGAATCGTCCAGGACCTACGAGCAGTACTTC.

V is TRBV28 and J is TRBJ1-5; D is perhaps TRBD1 (6 bases). Trimming stripped 6 bases from V and 7 bases from J, with 10 bases between. The CDR3 length is 12 residues. Germline V gene lookup returns CDR1 MDHEN and CDR2 SYDVKM. CDR3 protein: CASRQGSQPQHF. The CDR3 nucleotides are TGTGCCAGCAGGCAGGGGAGCCAGCCCCAGCATTTT.

This clone was recorded a few times. V and J are TRBV19 and TRBJ2-5; a weak D match, TRBD2 (5 bases). Germline V lookup: CDR1 LNHDA, CDR2 SQIVND (reference sequence). Trimming took off 4 bases at V and 7 bases at J, with 19 bases between the two ends. The CDR3 length is 15 residues. CDR3 bases: TGTGCCAGTAGTACCCCCAGCCGTCGGGGTTGGACCCAGTACTTC. Protein product: CASSTPSRRGWTQYF.

The V gene is TRBV10-3, the J gene TRBJ1-2, with 7 bases that match TRBD1. Germline V gene lookup returns CDR1 ENHRY and CDR2 SYGVKD. The CDR3 runs to 14 residues. V was clipped by 10 bases and J by 7 bases; unmatched bases: 15. CDR3 nucleotide sequence: TGTGCCACCGAAAGCGGCGACAGGGTTCGTGGCTACACCTTC. Its translation is CATESGDRVRGYTF.

The rearrangement uses TRBV6-5 and TRBJ1-2; tentative D call: TRBD1 (5 bases). There are 14 residues in the CDR3. Germline values: CDR1 MNHEY, CDR2 SVGAGI. The germline V and J ends were trimmed by 6 bases and 7 bases, with 18 bases remaining between them. CDR3 in amino acids: CASSDPWEGSGYTF. The DNA of the CDR3 is TGTGCCAGCAGCGACCCGTGGGAGGGGAGTGGCTACACCTTC.

CDR3 coding DNA: TGCGCCAGCAGCCAAGATGGGTTTACAGGGGGCCAAGAGACCCAGTACTTC. This gives the protein CASSQDGFTGGQETQYF. This sequence joins TRBV4-3 and TRBJ2-5, with 8 bases identical to TRBD1. The CDR3 length is 17 residues. Germline V gene sequence: CDR1 LGHNA, CDR2 YSLEER. V trimming: 0 bases; J trimming: 1 base; junction bases outside the gene matches: 7.

V gene TRBV6-6 combines with J gene TRBJ1-4, with 8 bases that match TRBD1. This CDR3 has 13 residues. Per the germline V gene, CDR1 is MNHNY and CDR2 is SVGAGI (reference sequence). Germline trimming cut 5 bases from V and 12 bases from J; bases unmatched to any gene: 8. CDR3 nucleotides: TGTGCCAGCAGTCCAACGCAACAGGGGGAACTGTTTTTT. Translating gives CASSPTQQGELFF.

The chain is built from TRBV6-1 and TRBJ2-5, with 9 bases matching TRBD2. Looked up from germline, CDR1 is MNHNS and CDR2 is SASEGT. The junction had 18 bases not matched to a gene; V was cut back by 4 bases and J by 6 bases. The CDR3 sequence is 18 residues long. The CDR3 loop reads CASSGRSIRLSGRQTQYF. DNA of the CDR3: TGTGCCAGCAGTGGCCGATCCATCCGGCTTAGCGGGAGACAGACCCAGTACTTC.

The chain links TRBV7-9 to TRBJ2-5, with TRBD2 matching 14 bases. CDR1 and CDR2 (germline): SEHNR, FQNEAQ (reference sequence). Germline trimming cut 5 bases from V and 5 bases from J; bases unmatched to any gene: 7. There are 16 residues in the CDR3. The CDR3 loop reads CASSPTSGRARETQYF. The CDR3 DNA sequence: TGTGCCAGCAGCCCGACTAGCGGGAGGGCCCGGGAGACCCAGTACTTC.

The chain employs TRBV19 and TRBJ1-5; D gene ambiguous. The germline V and J ends were trimmed by 1 base and 0 bases, with 7 bases remaining between them. CDR3 size: 15 residues. Per the germline V gene, CDR1 is LNHDA and CDR2 is SQIVND (reference sequence). This CDR3 is CASSIGQPSNQPQHF. CDR3 DNA: TGTGCCAGTAGTATAGGGCAACCTAGCAATCAGCCCCAGCATTTT.

The chain couples TRBV4-2 to TRBJ1-5; D not certain. The germline V and J ends were trimmed by 0 bases and 0 bases, with 3 bases remaining between them. Germline CDR1 and CDR2: LGHNA and YNFKEQ. The CDR3 is 14 amino acids. The CDR3 sequence is CASSQDLSNQPQHF. CDR3 DNA sequence: TGTGCCAGCAGCCAAGACCTTAGCAATCAGCCCCAGCATTTT.